The rows below give T cell receptor beta chains drawn from one sample of a study of T cell repertoires and Cas9 in healthy adults. Method: immunoSEQ multiplex PCR; TCRdb's copy keeps in-frame clones and lacks some. Here the sample spans some 14,000 clones, under 90% being singletons. Sequencing was carried out using Tregs (CD4+, CD25+, CD127-, CD137-, CD154-) from PBMCs; culture status not recorded. Receptors were obtained from a human donor in good health. CDR3s include the opening cysteine and the closing phenylalanine or tryptophan. The D gene is left open where the match is weak. Clone size is shown for a subset of rows, as once, few, many or a class of expanded clone.

v_gene	j_gene	d_gene	abundance	CDR3nt	CDR3aa
TRBV29-1	TRBJ1-6	TRBD1	NA	TGCGGCCACTCACAGGGGAGAGGTTCACCCCTCCACTTT	CGHSQGRGSPLHF
TRBV7-8	TRBJ2-5	TRBD2	NA	TGTGCCAGCAGCTTAAGGGAGGGGCGGGAGACCCAGTACTTC	CASSLREGRETQYF
TRBV29-1	TRBJ2-4	NA	NA	TGCAGCGTGGCTACAGGGGACTCTAACATTCAGTACTTC	CSVATGDSNIQYF
TRBV29-1	TRBJ2-4	TRBD2	NA	TGCAGCGTTGGGGAGGGCTCTTTCGCTTGGGACAAAAACATTCAGTACTTC	CSVGEGSFAWDKNIQYF
TRBV6-1	TRBJ2-5	NA	NA	TGTGCCAGCGACGGCCGGGGCGGGCGAGAGACCCAGTACTTC	CASDGRGGRETQYF
TRBV7-9	TRBJ2-7	TRBD1	NA	TGTGCCAGCTCCTGGGACAGGTGGGCCTACGAGCAGTACTTC	CASSWDRWAYEQYF
TRBV12-5	TRBJ1-1	TRBD1	once	TGTGCTAGTGGTTCTGTACAGGGGGCCGAAGCTTTCTTT	CASGSVQGAEAFF
TRBV19	TRBJ1-6	NA	NA	TGTGCCAGTAGTATAGATTCCGAGTCACCCCTCCACTTT	CASSIDSESPLHF
TRBV7-9	TRBJ2-7	TRBD2	NA	TGTGCCAGCAGCTTAGTATCGCGGGGGGCCTACGAGCAGTACTTC	CASSLVSRGAYEQYF
TRBV19	TRBJ2-2	TRBD1	NA	TGTGCCAGTAGGGCCGGACAGGGTTGGACCGGGGAGCTGTTTTTT	CASRAGQGWTGELFF